The clone carrying this T cell receptor (beta chain) was seen more than once but under ten times. Its matching antigen is unknown. 5'-RACE, quantitative and with molecular barcodes, yielded the TCR beta libraries. MiXCR, run by TCRdb on the 5' RACE reads, gives a single entry per CDR3 protein. The sample holds around 770,000 distinct CDR3 sequences, 12% seen once. This record comes from a study of CD8 T cells in ankylosing spondylitis. General observations from the study: A TCR beta motif made of under 10 highly homologous variants seemed typical of ankylosing spondylitis blood. Some of the motif variants had earlier been found in reactive arthritis patients' fluid and blood. The authors reported significant enrichment of disease-linked clones in matched ankylosing spondylitis synovial fluid.

The CDR3 spans 12 residues. V was shortened by 3 bases and J by 6 bases, with 9 bases between the two germline ends. The germline V gene has CDR1 DFQATT and CDR2 SNEGSKA (reference sequence). The TCR comes from a male donor with ankylosing spondylitis. The chain links TRBV20-1 to TRBJ1-5, with unresolved D. The specimen sequenced was blood, either unsorted or a sorted T cell fraction (not recorded which). CDR3 loop: CSARDGSQPQHF. The CDR3, as DNA: TGCAGTGCTAGGGACGGTAGTCAGCCCCAGCATTTT.